The source of this TCR beta chain is a study of Graves' ophthalmopathy and Graves' hyperthyroidism. This clonotype was counted only a few times. Its target is not known. Findings of the study overall: The majority of expanded thyroid clonotypes above 0.001 frequency also occurred in blood. This model predicted ophthalmopathy progression (sensitivity 70% to 71%, specificity around 72%).

TCR beta CDR3 amplification used RNA transcripts. An opening RT-PCR round employed HTBI primers and preceded a second-round multiplex PCR. TCRdb passed the multiplex PCR reads through MiXCR, listing each CDR3 protein once. This table has over a million distinct CDR3 sequences, roughly 35% appearing once. Each hyperthyroidism patient was newly diagnosed, with under 2 months' duration, and aged 18 to 65. Diagnosis used clinical symptoms, serum thyroxine, TRAb, thyroid ultrasound and orbital computed tomography. Germline CDR1 MNHNY, CDR2 SVGAGI (reference sequence). CDR3 length equals 14 residues. V was trimmed by 9 bases and J by 6 bases, leaving 18 bases between them.

The receptor's source is an adult man with Graves' hyperthyroidism. The sample taken for sequencing was peripheral blood or thyroid tissue (not recorded which). V usage is TRBV6-6 and J usage is TRBJ1-5, with D maybe TRBD1 (5 bases). The CDR3 region has the DNA TGTGCCAGTATGAGGGGCAGGGAGGGTCAGCCCCAGCATTTT. This translates into CASMRGREGQPQHF.